These T cell receptor beta chains were read from a single sample in a study of blood T cell repertoires in COVID-19. Repertoires were generated with immunoSEQ multiplex PCR, while TCRdb's copy carries only in-frame clones and drops some. Of 210,000 or so clones in the sample, more than 75% were seen once. The material sequenced was peripheral blood. These receptors originate from a man aged 45-65 years with acute or convalescent COVID-19. The CDR3 runs from the conserved cysteine through the conserved F or W. D genes are given only for firm matches.

v_call,j_call,d_call,cdr3_nt,cdr3_aa
TRBV5-4,TRBJ2-3,NA,TGTGCCAGCAGCTTGGTAGGCGGAGGTACGCAGTATTTT,CASSLVGGGTQYF
TRBV4-1,TRBJ2-4,NA,TGCGCCAGCAGCCACCAGGGGTTGACTATCGTAGCCAAAAACATTCAGTACTTC,CASSHQGLTIVAKNIQYF
TRBV30,TRBJ1-1,NA,TGTGCCTGGAGTGTAAATGCCCGGACTGAAGCTTTCTTT,CAWSVNARTEAFF
TRBV6-5,TRBJ1-1,NA,TGTGCCAGCAGTTACGAAGAGGATCGGGAAGCTTTCTTT,CASSYEEDREAFF
TRBV27,TRBJ2-2,TRBD2,TGTGCCAGCAGTTTACTCGGGGAGGGGCCGAACACCGGGGAGCTGTTTTTT,CASSLLGEGPNTGELFF
TRBV6-4,TRBJ1-3,NA,TGTGCCAGCAGTGACTCCTCCAACACCATATATTTT,CASSDSSNTIYF
TRBV5-1,TRBJ2-5,NA,TGCGCCAGCAGCTTCTTACAGGGTGCGAGGGAGACCCAGTACTTC,CASSFLQGARETQYF
TRBV10-3,TRBJ1-2,TRBD1,TGTGCCATCAGTGAGACCGGACAGGATGGCTACACCTTC,CAISETGQDGYTF
TRBV9,TRBJ2-1,TRBD2,TGTGCCAGCAGCACTAGCGGGGGGGCGTATAATGAGCAGTTCTTC,CASSTSGGAYNEQFF
TRBV12-5,TRBJ2-7,TRBD2,TGTGCTAGTGGTTTCCTCGGACTAGCGGGGGGACATTTACTCAAATACGAGCAGTACTTC,CASGFLGLAGGHLLKYEQYF
TRBV25-1,TRBJ2-2,TRBD1,TGTGCCAGCCGAACTCCCGGGACAGGGGCGAACACCGGGGAGCTGTTTTTT,CASRTPGTGANTGELFF